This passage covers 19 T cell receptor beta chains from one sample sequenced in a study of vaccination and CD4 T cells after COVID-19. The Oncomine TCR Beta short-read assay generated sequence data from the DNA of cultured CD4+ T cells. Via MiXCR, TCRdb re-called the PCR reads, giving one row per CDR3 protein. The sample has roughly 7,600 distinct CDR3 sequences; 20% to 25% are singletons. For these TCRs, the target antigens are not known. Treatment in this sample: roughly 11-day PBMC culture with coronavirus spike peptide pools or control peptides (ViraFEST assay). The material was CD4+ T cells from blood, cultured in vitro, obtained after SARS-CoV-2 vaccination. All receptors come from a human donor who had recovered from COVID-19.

The CDR3 loop is CAIAGQSNTEAFF. Here the CDR3 DNA reads TGTGCCATCGCTGGACAGTCGAACACTGAAGCTTTCTTT. This chain uses TRBV10-3 with TRBJ1-1; TRBD1 might be the D (6 bases). V gave up 8 bases and J gave up 1 base, with 11 bases separating them. CDR3 length equals 13 residues. CDR1 ENHRY and CDR2 SYGVKD come from the germline V gene.

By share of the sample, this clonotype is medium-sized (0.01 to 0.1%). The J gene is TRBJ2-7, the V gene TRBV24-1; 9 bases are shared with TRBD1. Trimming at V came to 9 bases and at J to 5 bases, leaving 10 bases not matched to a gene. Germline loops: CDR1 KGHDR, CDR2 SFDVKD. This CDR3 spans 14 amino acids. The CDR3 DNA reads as TGTGCCACCTCCGGGACAGGGTTTGTCCACGAGCAGTACTTC. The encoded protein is CATSGTGFVHEQYF.

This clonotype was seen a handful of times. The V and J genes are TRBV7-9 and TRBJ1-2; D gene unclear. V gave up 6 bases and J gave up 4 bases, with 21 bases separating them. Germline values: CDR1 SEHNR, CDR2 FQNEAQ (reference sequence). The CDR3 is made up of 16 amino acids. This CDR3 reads CASRRGGSEAFYGYTF. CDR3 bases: TGTGCCAGCAGAAGAGGAGGGAGCGAGGCGTTCTATGGCTACACCTTC.

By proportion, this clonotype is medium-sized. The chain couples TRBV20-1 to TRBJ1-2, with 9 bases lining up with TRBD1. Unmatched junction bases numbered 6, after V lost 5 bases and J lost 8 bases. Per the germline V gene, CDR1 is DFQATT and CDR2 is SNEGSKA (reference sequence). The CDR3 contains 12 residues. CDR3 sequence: CSAQTGGAGYTF. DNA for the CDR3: TGCAGTGCTCAGACAGGGGGAGCAGGCTACACCTTC.

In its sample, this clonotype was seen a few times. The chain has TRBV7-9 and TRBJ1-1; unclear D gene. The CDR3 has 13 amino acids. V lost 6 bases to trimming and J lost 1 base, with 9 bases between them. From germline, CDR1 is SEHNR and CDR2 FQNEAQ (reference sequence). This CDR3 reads CASRPTTNTEAFF. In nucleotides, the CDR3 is TGTGCCAGCAGACCCACCACGAACACTGAAGCTTTCTTT.

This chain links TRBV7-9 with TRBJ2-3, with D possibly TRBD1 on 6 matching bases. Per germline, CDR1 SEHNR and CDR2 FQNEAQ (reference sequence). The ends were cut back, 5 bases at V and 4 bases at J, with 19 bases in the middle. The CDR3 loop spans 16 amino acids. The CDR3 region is CASSPGTSAWADTQYF. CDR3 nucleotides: TGTGCCAGCAGCCCGGGGACATCCGCATGGGCAGATACGCAGTATTTT.

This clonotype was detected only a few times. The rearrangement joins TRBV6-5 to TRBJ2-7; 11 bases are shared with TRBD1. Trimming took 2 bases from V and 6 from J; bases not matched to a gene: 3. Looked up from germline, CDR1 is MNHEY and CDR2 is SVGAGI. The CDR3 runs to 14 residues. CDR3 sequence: CASSYPGQGAEQYF. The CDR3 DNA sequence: TGTGCCAGCAGTTACCCCGGACAGGGGGCCGAGCAGTACTTC.

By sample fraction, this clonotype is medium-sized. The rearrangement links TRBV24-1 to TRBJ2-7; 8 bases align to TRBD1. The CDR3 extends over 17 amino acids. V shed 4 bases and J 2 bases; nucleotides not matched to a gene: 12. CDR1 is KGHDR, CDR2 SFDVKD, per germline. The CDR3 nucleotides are TGTGCCACCAGTGACCACGGACAGGGCACAAGGGCCTACGAGCAGTACTTC. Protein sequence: CATSDHGQGTRAYEQYF.

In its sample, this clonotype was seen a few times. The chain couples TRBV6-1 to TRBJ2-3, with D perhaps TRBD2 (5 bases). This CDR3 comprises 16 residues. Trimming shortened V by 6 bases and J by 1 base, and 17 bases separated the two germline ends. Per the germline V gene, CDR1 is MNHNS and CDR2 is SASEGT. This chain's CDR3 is CASSSLAGKRTDTQYF. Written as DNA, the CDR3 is TGTGCCAGCAGCTCCCTTGCCGGGAAACGCACAGATACGCAGTATTTT.

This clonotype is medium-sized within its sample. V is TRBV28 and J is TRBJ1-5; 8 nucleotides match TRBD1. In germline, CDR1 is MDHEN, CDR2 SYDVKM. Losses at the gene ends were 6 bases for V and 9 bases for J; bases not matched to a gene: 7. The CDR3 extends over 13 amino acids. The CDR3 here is CASSQTGELPQHF. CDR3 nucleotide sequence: TGTGCCAGCAGCCAGACAGGGGAATTGCCCCAGCATTTT.

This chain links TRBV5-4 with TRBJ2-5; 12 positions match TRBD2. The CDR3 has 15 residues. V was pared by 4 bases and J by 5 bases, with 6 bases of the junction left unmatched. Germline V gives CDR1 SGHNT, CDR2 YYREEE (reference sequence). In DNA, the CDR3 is TGTGCCAGCAGCGGGACTAGCGGGCCCCAGGAGACCCAGTACTTC. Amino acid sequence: CASSGTSGPQETQYF.

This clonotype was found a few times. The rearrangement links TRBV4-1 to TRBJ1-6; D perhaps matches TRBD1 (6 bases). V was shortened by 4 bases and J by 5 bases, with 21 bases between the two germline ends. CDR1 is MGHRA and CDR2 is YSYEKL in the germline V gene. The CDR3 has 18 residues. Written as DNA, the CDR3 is TGCGCCAGCAGCCTCGGTAGGGGGACACTGGGGGATAATTCACCCCTCCACTTT. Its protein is CASSLGRGTLGDNSPLHF.

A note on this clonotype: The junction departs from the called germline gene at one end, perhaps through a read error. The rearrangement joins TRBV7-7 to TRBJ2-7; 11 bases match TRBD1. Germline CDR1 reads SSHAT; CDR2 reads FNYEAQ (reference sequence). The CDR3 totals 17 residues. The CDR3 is CTSSLNPGQGALGEQYF. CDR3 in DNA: TGTACCAGCAGCTTAAACCCCGGACAGGGGGCCTTGGGTGAGCAGTACTTC.

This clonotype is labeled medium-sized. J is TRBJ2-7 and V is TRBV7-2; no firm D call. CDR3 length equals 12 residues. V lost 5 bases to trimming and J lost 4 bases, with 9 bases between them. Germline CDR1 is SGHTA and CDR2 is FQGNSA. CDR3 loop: CASSTVGYEQYF. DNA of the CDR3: TGTGCCAGCAGCACTGTAGGGTACGAGCAGTACTTC.

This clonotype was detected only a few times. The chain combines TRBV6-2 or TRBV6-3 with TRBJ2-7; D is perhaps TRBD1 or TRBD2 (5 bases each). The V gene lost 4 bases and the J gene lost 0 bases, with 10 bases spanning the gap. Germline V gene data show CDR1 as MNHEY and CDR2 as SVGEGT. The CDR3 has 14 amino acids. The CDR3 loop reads CASSFEGPSYEQYF. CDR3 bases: TGTGCCAGCAGTTTTGAGGGGCCCTCCTACGAGCAGTACTTC.

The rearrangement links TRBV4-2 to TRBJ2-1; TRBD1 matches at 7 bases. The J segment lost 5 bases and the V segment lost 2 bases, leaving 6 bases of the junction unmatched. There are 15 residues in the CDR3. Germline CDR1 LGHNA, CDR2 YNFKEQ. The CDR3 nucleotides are TGTGCCAGCAGCCAATCCGGGACAGCAAACAATGAGCAGTTCTTC. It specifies CASSQSGTANNEQFF.

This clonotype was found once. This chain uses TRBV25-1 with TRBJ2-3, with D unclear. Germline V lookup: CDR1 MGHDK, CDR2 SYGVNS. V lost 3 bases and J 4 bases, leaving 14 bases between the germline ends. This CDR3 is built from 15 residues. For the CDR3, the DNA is TGTGCCAGCAGTGATGCCTCTGAAAGGGCAGATACGCAGTATTTT. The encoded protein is CASSDASERADTQYF.

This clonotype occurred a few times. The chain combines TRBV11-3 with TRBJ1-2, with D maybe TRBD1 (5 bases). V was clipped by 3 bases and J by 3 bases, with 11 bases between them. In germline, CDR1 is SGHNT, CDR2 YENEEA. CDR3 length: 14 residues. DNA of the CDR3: TGTGCCAGCAGCTTTACAGGCAGCCACTATGGCTACACCTTC. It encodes CASSFTGSHYGYTF.

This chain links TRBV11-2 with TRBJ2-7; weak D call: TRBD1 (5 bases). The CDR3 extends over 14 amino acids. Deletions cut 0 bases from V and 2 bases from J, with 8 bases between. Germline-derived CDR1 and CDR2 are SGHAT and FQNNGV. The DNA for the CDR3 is TGTGCCAGCAGCTTAGACCCAGGGACCTACGAGCAGTACTTC. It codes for CASSLDPGTYEQYF. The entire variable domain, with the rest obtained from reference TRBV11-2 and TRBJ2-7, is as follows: EAGVAQSPRYKIIEKRQSVAFWCNPISGHATLYWYQQILGQGPKLLIQFQNNGVVDDSQLPKDRFSAERLKGVDSTLKIQPAKLEDSAVYLCASSLDPGTYEQYFGPGTRLTVT.